The entry below gives a single T cell receptor beta chain sequence along with its context. Its antigen is still unknown. The V segment lost 0 bases and the J segment 6 bases; nucleotides outside the gene matches: 6. Germline V gives CDR1 SGHDT, CDR2 YYEEEE. This CDR3 region has 15 residues. This entry belongs to a study of somatic mutations in cytotoxic T cells in rheumatoid arthritis. The study's findings and limits: Healthy controls showed no age-related rise in CD8+ clonality, whereas rheumatoid arthritis patients did. Among fewer than 80 patients, roughly 8 showed a largest CD8+ clone that surpassed 20% of CD8+ cells. The clonality of CD8+ T cells was not significantly different between rheumatoid arthritis patients and age-matched healthy controls.

Positive magnetic bead selection was used to isolate CD4+ and CD8+ cells; purity was checked by flow cytometry. Libraries were prepared by immunoSEQ multiplex PCR; TCRdb keeps only in-frame clonotypes and omits some of them. This sample yields 15,000 to 20,000 clones, of which 70% to 80% are seen a single time; roughly 5.3% belongs to the top ten. The specimen sequenced was CD8+ T cells sorted from blood. The chain recombines TRBV5-6 with TRBJ2-5, with 9 bases lining up with TRBD2. This receptor was identified in a man between 60 and 75 years old in good health. CDR3 DNA: TGTGCCAGCAGCTTGGAGGGACTAGCTGGGCAGACCCAGTACTTC. Translating gives CASSLEGLAGQTQYF.